This entry describes one T cell receptor (beta chain). Its antigen is still unknown. Nothing much larger sits one base from this clone, and base qualities are not available. The data were obtained in a study of blood T cell repertoires in COVID-19 (dated by TCRdb to 2020 to 2022). Broadly, across the study: Samples from collaborators originated in the United States, Italy and Spain and spanned both the acute and convalescent phases of COVID-19. Where available, HLA class I and class II types were taken from metadata supplied by the sample provider and were not determined by assay-based typing. The dataset comprised deeply sampled blood TCRbeta repertoires from subjects exposed to, actively infected with, or recovered from COVID-19. The material from the prospective study consisted of cDNA or gDNA derived from T cells, B-cell-depleted T cells, or PBMCs. The samples were drawn from two sources: the first 160 participants of the ongoing ImmuneRACE study, and 1,000 to 1,500 subjects contributed by 6 global collaborators. The repertoires were released in a freely available public database intended as a resource for research on the immune response to SARS-CoV-2. Nearly every sample came with metadata listing a de-identified subject ID, COVID-19 status, age in years and sex. Broad study findings and their caveats: How much clinical and demographic metadata was included differed by source and by participant, and the metadata was provided uncurated.

The CDR3 has 13 amino acids, counting the end cysteine and phenylalanine. The DNA shown is the 39-base CDR3, in frame from base 1. Taken from the germline V gene, the CDR1 and CDR2 loops are MDHEN and SYDVKM. V is clipped by 5 bases and J by 10 bases, and the sequence between their germline boundaries is 17 bases long. Participants in the prospective study were aged roughly 18 to 100 years, lived in about two dozen United States geographic areas, and enrolled through a virtual design. In the prospective study, cohorts were assigned on the basis of participant-reported clinical history obtained from a screening survey and a study questionnaire. A participant counted as exposed if, within 2 weeks of entering the study, that participant had been in contact with someone who had a PCR-confirmed or clinician-diagnosed COVID-19 case. Each participant in the prospective study had whole blood, serum and a nasopharyngeal or oropharyngeal swab collected by mobile phlebotomists. Over a roughly 2-month period, participants in the prospective study had the option of providing additional blood draws and questionnaires. Before DNA extraction, prospective study blood samples were shipped either frozen or at room temperature.

The immunoSEQ Assay, a bias-controlled multiplex PCR, was used to amplify TCRbeta CDR3 regions from genomic DNA. The authors' pipeline ran thus. Within the assay, amplification of reference gene primers was used to estimate how many nucleated cells each sample contained. To quantify the absolute abundance of each unique TCRbeta CDR3 rearrangement, sequence reads were collapsed and filtered. For each sample, productive Simpson clonality was calculated as the square root of Simpson's diversity index across productive rearrangements. The immuneACCESS repertoire file appears here via TCRdb, limited to in-frame rearrangements. These files lack a portion of the clones; in checked studies, under half of the deficit traces to unresolved V genes, and the cause of the others is not known. The V and J calls and clone size are taken from that table; D and trimming were inferred from the DNA. This sample holds 200,000 to 250,000 clones; 83% were observed only once. 4.8% of the sample is held by the ten biggest clonotypes.

Sequencing was performed on PBMCs or T cells enriched from blood (not recorded which). The rearranged chain carries TRBV28 and TRBJ1-1; the D segment could be TRBD1, given 6 matching bases. This sequence originates from a woman aged 45-65 years who had been exposed to COVID-19. Read as DNA, the sequence is TGTGCCAGCAGTACCCGGGGGGCGAGAAGAGCTTTCTTT. Its coded protein is CASSTRGARRAFF.